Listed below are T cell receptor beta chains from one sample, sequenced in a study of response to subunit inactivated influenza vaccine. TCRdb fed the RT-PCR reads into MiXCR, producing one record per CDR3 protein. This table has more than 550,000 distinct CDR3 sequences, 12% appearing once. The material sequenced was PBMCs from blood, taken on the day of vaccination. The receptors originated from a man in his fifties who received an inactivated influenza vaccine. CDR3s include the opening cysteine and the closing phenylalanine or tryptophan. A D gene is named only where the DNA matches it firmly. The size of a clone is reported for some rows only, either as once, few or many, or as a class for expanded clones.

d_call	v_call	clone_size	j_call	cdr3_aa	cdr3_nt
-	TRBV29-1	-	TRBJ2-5	CSVEEGAGETQYF	TGCAGCGTTGAAGAGGGGGCGGGCGAGACCCAGTACTTC
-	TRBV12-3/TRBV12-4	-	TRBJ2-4	CASSLRAGGEEYF	TGTGCCAGCAGTTTACGGGCCGGGGGTGAGGAGTACTTC
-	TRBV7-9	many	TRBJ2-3	CASSLMGLAADTQYF	TGTGCCAGCAGCTTAATGGGGCTAGCTGCAGATACGCAGTATTTT
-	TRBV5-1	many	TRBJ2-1	CASSPTPESVHEQFF	TGCGCCAGCAGCCCCACGCCAGAATCTGTCCATGAGCAGTTCTTC
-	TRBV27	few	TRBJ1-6	CASSLLAPGGPRALHF	TGTGCCAGCAGTTTATTGGCTCCCGGTGGTCCACGAGCCCTCCACTTT
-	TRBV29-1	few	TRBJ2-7	CSVTLTGGPYEQYF	TGCAGCGTTACCCTTACGGGTGGGCCCTACGAGCAGTACTTC
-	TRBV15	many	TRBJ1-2	CATSRDLAAYGYTF	TGTGCCACCAGCAGAGATTTGGCCGCCTATGGCTACACCTTC
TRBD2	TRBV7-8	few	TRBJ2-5	CASSLVGSGEAQETQYF	TGTGCCAGCAGCTTAGTTGGAAGCGGGGAGGCCCAAGAGACCCAGTACTTC
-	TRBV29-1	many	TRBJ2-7	CSVEAGRSYEQYF	TGCAGCGTTGAAGCGGGCAGGTCCTACGAGCAGTACTTC
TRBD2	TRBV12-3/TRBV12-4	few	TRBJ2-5	CASSLTGGKETQYF	TGTGCCAGCAGTTTAACGGGGGGAAAAGAGACCCAGTACTTC
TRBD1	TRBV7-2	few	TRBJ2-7	CASSFTGGAGEQYF	TGTGCCAGCAGCTTTACAGGGGGCGCGGGGGAGCAGTACTTC
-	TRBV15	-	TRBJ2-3	CATSRQGMGTDTQYF	TGTGCCACCAGCAGACAGGGGATGGGCACAGATACGCAGTATTTT
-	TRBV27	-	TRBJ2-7	CASSLSQGFHEQYF	TGTGCCAGCAGTTTAAGTCAGGGGTTCCACGAGCAGTACTTC
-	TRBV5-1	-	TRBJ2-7	CASSSNGGTYEQYF	TGCGCCAGCAGCTCGAATGGGGGGACCTACGAGCAGTACTTC
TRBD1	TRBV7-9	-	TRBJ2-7	CASSWGQHPSYEQYF	TGTGCCAGCAGCTGGGGACAGCACCCCTCCTACGAGCAGTACTTC
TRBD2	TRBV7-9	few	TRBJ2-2	CASVPTSGANTGELFF	TGTGCCAGCGTGCCGACTAGCGGTGCGAACACCGGGGAGCTGTTTTTT
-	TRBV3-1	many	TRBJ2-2	CASSSRVGITGELFF	TGTGCCAGCAGCTCTCGTGTGGGGATCACCGGGGAGCTGTTTTTT
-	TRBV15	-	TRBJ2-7	CATSRDLGTSSYYEQYF	TGTGCCACCAGCAGAGATCTCGGGACCTCCTCCTACTACGAGCAGTACTTC
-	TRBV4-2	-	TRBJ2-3	CASSQGTGPPDTQYF	TGTGCCAGCAGCCAAGGTACGGGGCCCCCAGATACGCAGTATTTT
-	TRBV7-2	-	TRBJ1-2	CASSSPGGVKNYGYTF	TGTGCCAGCAGCTCTCCCGGGGGAGTCAAAAACTATGGCTACACCTTC
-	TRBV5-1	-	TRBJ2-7	CASSLSGEVGHEQYF	TGCGCCAGCAGCTTATCGGGGGAAGTTGGCCACGAGCAGTACTTC
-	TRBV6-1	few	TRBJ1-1	CASEKGMNTEAFF	TGTGCCAGCGAGAAGGGAATGAACACTGAAGCTTTCTTT
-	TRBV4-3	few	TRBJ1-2	CASSQGSVANYGYTF	TGCGCCAGCAGCCAAGGCAGCGTAGCTAACTATGGCTACACCTTC
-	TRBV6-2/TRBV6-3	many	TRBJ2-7	CASSYGFYEQYF	TGTGCCAGCAGTTATGGCTTCTACGAGCAGTACTTC
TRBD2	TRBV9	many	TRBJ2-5	CASSVAYSGGEETQYF	TGTGCCAGCAGCGTAGCTTATTCCGGGGGGGAAGAGACCCAGTACTTC
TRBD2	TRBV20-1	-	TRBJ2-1	CSADSGLAGGYNEQFF	TGCAGTGCGGATTCGGGACTAGCGGGAGGCTACAATGAGCAGTTCTTC
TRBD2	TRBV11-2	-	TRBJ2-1	CASSLYPSGTSGNEQFF	TGTGCCAGCAGCTTGTACCCATCCGGGACTAGCGGGAATGAGCAGTTCTTC
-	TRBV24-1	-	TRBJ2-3	CATSDPRTVSTDTQYF	TGTGCCACCAGTGATCCCAGGACAGTTAGCACAGATACGCAGTATTTT
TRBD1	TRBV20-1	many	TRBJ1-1	CSALDRGREAFF	TGCAGTGCGCTAGACAGGGGGCGTGAAGCTTTCTTT
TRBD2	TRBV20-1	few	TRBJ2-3	CSARDSGRADTQYF	TGCAGTGCTAGGGATAGCGGGAGGGCAGATACGCAGTATTTT
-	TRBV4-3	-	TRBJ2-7	CASSQGRGAGYEQYF	TGCGCCAGCAGCCAAGGGAGGGGTGCGGGATACGAGCAGTACTTC
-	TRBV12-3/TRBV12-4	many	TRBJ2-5	CASSFNPRETQYF	TGTGCCAGCAGTTTCAACCCCCGGGAGACCCAGTACTTC
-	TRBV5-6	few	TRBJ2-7	CASSRGQPLANEQYF	TGTGCCAGCAGTAGGGGACAGCCCCTAGCGAACGAGCAGTACTTC
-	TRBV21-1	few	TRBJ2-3	CASSTRGRADTQYF	TGTGCCAGCAGCACTAGGGGACGTGCAGATACGCAGTATTTT
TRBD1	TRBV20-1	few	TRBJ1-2	CSAEAWTGDHDGYTF	TGCAGTGCTGAAGCATGGACAGGGGATCATGATGGCTACACCTTC
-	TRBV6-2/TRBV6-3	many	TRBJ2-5	CASSSSVLQGVRYF	TGTGCCAGCAGTTCGTCGGTCCTTCAAGGGGTTCGGTACTTC
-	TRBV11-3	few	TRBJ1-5	CASSFPDSNQPQHF	TGTGCCAGCAGCTTTCCGGATAGCAATCAGCCCCAGCATTTT
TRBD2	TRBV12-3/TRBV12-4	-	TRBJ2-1	CASSLFQWTELAGLDEQFF	TGTGCCAGCAGTTTATTCCAGTGGACAGAGCTAGCGGGGCTCGATGAGCAGTTCTTC
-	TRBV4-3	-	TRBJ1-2	CASSQSTNDYGYTF	TGCGCCAGCAGCCAGTCTACAAATGACTATGGCTACACCTTC
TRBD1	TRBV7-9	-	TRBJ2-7	CASSTDRERPYEQYF	TGTGCCAGCAGCACGGACAGGGAGCGTCCCTACGAGCAGTACTTC
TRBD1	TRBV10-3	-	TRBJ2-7	CAISKGTGAAVEQYF	TGTGCCATCAGTAAAGGGACAGGAGCCGCTGTCGAGCAGTACTTC
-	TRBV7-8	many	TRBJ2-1	CASTSYLQGRVDEQFF	TGTGCCAGCACCTCTTACCTACAGGGAAGGGTGGATGAGCAGTTCTTC
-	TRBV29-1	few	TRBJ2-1	CSVEDGWDEQFF	TGCAGCGTTGAAGATGGGTGGGATGAGCAGTTCTTC
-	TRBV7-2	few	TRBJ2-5	CASSKETGVQETQYF	TGTGCCAGCAGCAAAGAGACAGGAGTCCAAGAGACCCAGTACTTC
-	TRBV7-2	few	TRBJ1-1	CASCPVGLGWTEAFF	TGTGCCAGCTGCCCGGTCGGGTTGGGGTGGACTGAAGCTTTCTTT
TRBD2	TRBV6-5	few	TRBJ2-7	CASSYSLAGAYEQYF	TGTGCCAGCAGTTACAGCCTAGCGGGTGCCTACGAGCAGTACTTC
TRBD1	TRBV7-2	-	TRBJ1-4	CASSSSGGASEKLFF	TGTGCCAGCAGCTCCTCAGGGGGCGCGTCTGAAAAACTGTTTTTT
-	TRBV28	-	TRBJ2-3	CASSLGETTDTQYF	TGTGCCAGCAGTTTGGGAGAGACCACAGATACGCAGTATTTT
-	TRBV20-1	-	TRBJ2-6	CSASFSGANVLTF	TGCAGTGCTAGCTTCTCGGGGGCCAACGTCCTGACTTTC
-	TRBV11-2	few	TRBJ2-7	CATTAQTPGTPYEQYF	TGTGCCACCACAGCCCAAACCCCCGGGACACCGTACGAGCAGTACTTC
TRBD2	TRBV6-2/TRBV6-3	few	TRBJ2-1	CASSYSIRGRDEQFF	TGTGCCAGCAGTTACTCGATTCGCGGGAGAGATGAGCAGTTCTTC
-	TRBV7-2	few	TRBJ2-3	CASSFQWIDTQYF	TGTGCCAGCAGCTTCCAGTGGATAGATACGCAGTATTTT
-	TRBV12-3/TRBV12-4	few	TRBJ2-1	CASSSPTRIAANEQFF	TGTGCCAGCAGTTCCCCGACTAGGATTGCGGCGAATGAGCAGTTCTTC